These 5 T cell receptor beta chains originate from one sample sequenced in a study of blood T cell repertoires in COVID-19. TCRdb's copy holds only in-frame clones and misses some; the assay was immunoSEQ multiplex PCR. Among about 97,000 clones listed, approximately 82% were seen once. The source material was peripheral blood. These receptors were collected from a man aged 55 to 70 with active or convalescent COVID-19.

The rearrangement uses TRBV6-9 and TRBJ1-2, with unresolved D. This CDR3 is 15 amino acids long. V was clipped by 4 bases and J by 6 bases, with 18 bases between them. Looked up from germline, CDR1 is MNHGY and CDR2 is SVAAGI. This CDR3 is CASSFERGYKDGYTF. CDR3 bases: TGTGCCAGCAGTTTCGAGAGAGGTTACAAGGATGGCTACACCTTC.

This clone has a handful of counts. The J gene is TRBJ1-1, the V gene TRBV2; D gene uncertain. This CDR3 comprises 14 residues. Trimming took 5 bases from V and 5 from J, leaving 15 bases between them. Germline CDR1 and CDR2: SNHLY and FYNNEI. The CDR3 nucleotides are TGTGCCAGCAGTCTGTACAAGGGAGGGACTGAAGCTTTCTTT. Translating it yields CASSLYKGGTEAFF.

The chain employs TRBV5-1 and TRBJ2-1, with D perhaps matching TRBD2 (5 bases). The CDR3 sequence is 12 residues long. V dropped 4 bases and J dropped 9 bases, with 11 bases sitting between them. Germline CDR1 reads SGHRS; CDR2 reads YFSETQ. CDR3 sequence: CASSRTVTEQFF. Written as DNA, the CDR3 is TGCGCCAGCAGCAGGACTGTGACTGAGCAGTTCTTC.

V gene TRBV27 combines with J gene TRBJ2-1; D unresolved. There are 15 residues in the CDR3. V was pared by 0 bases and J by 1 base, with 7 bases between. The germline CDR1 and CDR2 sequences are MNHEY and SMNVEV (reference sequence). The CDR3 is CASSLSRLSYNEQFF. The CDR3 DNA reads TGTGCCAGCAGTTTATCGAGACTGTCCTACAATGAGCAGTTCTTC.

The V gene is TRBV20-1, the J gene TRBJ2-7, with D hard to call. CDR3 size: 9 residues. Trimming cost V 3 bases and J 6 bases, with 3 bases left between them. Germline V gene data show CDR1 as DFQATT and CDR2 as SNEGSKA (reference sequence). The CDR3 loop reads CSASREQYV. CDR3 DNA sequence: TGCAGTGCTAGTCGCGAGCAGTACGTC.